Presented here are 32 T cell receptor beta chains from one specimen sequenced in a study of cytomegalovirus exposure and HLA in healthy donors. PCR used 60 Vbeta primers and 13 Jbeta primers. Profiled with immunoSEQ multiplex PCR; TCRdb holds only in-frame clones, not every one. Found here are about 70,000 clones; the top ten clones hold 2.4%. Sequenced material: PBMCs. Every receptor here comes from a female donor in good health and CMV-seropositive.

The V gene is TRBV19, the J gene TRBJ2-1, with 14 bases aligning to TRBD2. V lost 4 bases, J lost 2 bases, and 10 bases stayed unmatched. This CDR3 is 19 amino acids long. CDR1 and CDR2 (germline): LNHDA, SQIVND (reference sequence). Here the CDR3 reads CASSRGTSGSGEAYNEQFF. In nucleotides, the CDR3 is TGTGCCAGTAGTAGGGGGACTAGCGGGAGTGGAGAGGCCTACAATGAGCAGTTCTTC.

The chain couples TRBV29-1 to TRBJ1-4; tentative D call: TRBD1 (6 bases). This CDR3 region has 14 residues. Trimming shortened V by 0 bases and J by 7 bases, and 12 bases separated the two germline ends. Germline V gene data show CDR1 as SQVTM and CDR2 as ANQGSEA. The CDR3 DNA sequence: TGCAGCGTTGAAGACGGGGGGCTGGGTGAAAAACTGTTTTTT. This sequence encodes CSVEDGGLGEKLFF.

The chain has TRBV27 and TRBJ1-2; D is possibly TRBD1 (6 bases). The CDR3 loop spans 14 amino acids. Germline V CDR1 and CDR2: MNHEY, SMNVEV (reference sequence). With 5 bases removed from V and 5 bases from J, the gap between germline ends came to 15 bases. CDR3 nucleotide sequence: TGTGCCAGCAGTACCCTAATCCAGGGGTATGGCTACACCTTC. Amino acids: CASSTLIQGYGYTF.

The chain is built from TRBV6-5 and TRBJ1-1; TRBD1 is a possible D gene (6 bases). The germline V gene encodes CDR1 MNHEY and CDR2 SVGAGI. The CDR3 runs 15 residues. V gave up 4 bases and J gave up 2 bases, with 14 bases separating them. DNA for the CDR3: TGTGCCAGCAGTTCCCCCGACAGGACCAACACTGAAGCTTTCTTT. This gives the protein CASSSPDRTNTEAFF.

The chain joins TRBV6-5 to TRBJ1-2; D is unresolved. CDR3 size: 11 residues. Trimming shortened V by 2 bases and J by 8 bases, and 6 bases separated the two germline ends. Germline V gene sequence: CDR1 MNHEY, CDR2 SVGAGI. The chain's CDR3 is CASSYEGGYTF. The CDR3 DNA is TGTGCCAGCAGTTACGAGGGCGGCTACACCTTC.

The chain recombines TRBV4-3 with TRBJ1-1; D uncertain. Trimming pared 4 bases from V and 1 base from J, leaving 10 bases between. The CDR3 extends over 14 amino acids. The germline CDR1 and CDR2 sequences are LGHNA and YSLEER. DNA for the CDR3: TGCGCCAGCAGCCCGGATTCGGGGAACACTGAAGCTTTCTTT. It encodes CASSPDSGNTEAFF.

The rearrangement joins TRBV4-2 to TRBJ1-2; no definite D call. The germline gives CDR1 LGHNA, CDR2 YNFKEQ. V was pared by 1 base and J by 2 bases, with 11 bases between. The CDR3 extends over 15 amino acids. The CDR3 region has the DNA TGTGCCAGCAGCCAAGGAGCGAGATTAAACTATGGCTACACCTTC. Its translation is CASSQGARLNYGYTF.

The gene calls are TRBV7-6 and TRBJ2-7; no reliable D call. The germline V gene encodes CDR1 SGHVS and CDR2 FNYEAQ. Trimming stripped 1 base from V and 4 bases from J, with 8 bases between. This CDR3 is built from 13 residues. Here the CDR3 reads CASSLDPGYEQYF. The CDR3 nucleotides are TGTGCCAGCAGCTTAGACCCGGGTTACGAGCAGTACTTC.

The chain recombines TRBV6-1 with TRBJ2-5; perhaps TRBD2 as D (6 bases). Trimming removed 3 bases at V and 4 bases at J, with 21 bases between. The CDR3 runs 17 residues. CDR1 MNHNS and CDR2 SASEGT come from the germline V gene. In DNA, the CDR3 is TGTGCCAGCAGTGACAGTTACCCGGGGGAAAGAGTAGAGACCCAGTACTTC. Encoded protein: CASSDSYPGERVETQYF.

This rearrangement joins TRBV29-1 to TRBJ1-1, with a tentative D call TRBD1 (6 bases). The germline V gene has CDR1 SQVTM and CDR2 ANQGSEA. Trimming stripped 6 bases from V and 1 base from J, with 15 bases between. This CDR3 is built from 14 residues. CDR3: CSVAPGQWNTEAFF. In nucleotides, the CDR3 is TGCAGCGTAGCGCCGGGACAATGGAACACTGAAGCTTTCTTT.

The chain couples TRBV28 to TRBJ2-7, with D possibly TRBD1 on 5 matching bases. CDR3 length equals 13 residues. The germline CDR1 and CDR2 sequences are MDHEN and SYDVKM. Deletions cut 4 bases from V and 2 bases from J, with 9 bases between. The chain's CDR3 is CASSWGGTYEQYF. The CDR3, as DNA: TGTGCCAGCAGTTGGGGCGGAACCTACGAGCAGTACTTC.

V is TRBV6-1 and J is TRBJ1-6, with 10 bases identical to TRBD1. Trimming took 6 bases from V and 7 from J; bases not matched to a gene: 3. CDR1 and CDR2 (germline): MNHNS, SASEGT. The CDR3 contains 14 residues. The CDR3 here is CASRTGQGNSPLHF. CDR3 DNA: TGTGCCAGCAGGACGGGACAGGGGAATTCACCCCTCCACTTT.

The V and J genes are TRBV4-1 and TRBJ2-1; 7 nucleotides agree with TRBD2. CDR1 is MGHRA, CDR2 YSYEKL, per germline. The CDR3 consists of 13 residues. V lost 6 bases, J lost 9 bases, and 8 bases stayed unmatched. This CDR3 reads CASRLTSAGEQFF. The CDR3 DNA sequence: TGCGCCAGCAGGCTTACTAGCGCCGGTGAGCAGTTCTTC.

The J gene is TRBJ1-3, the V gene TRBV28; D unclear. The V end lost 5 bases, the J end lost 3 bases, and 5 bases lay between the germline ends. Germline V gene data show CDR1 as MDHEN and CDR2 as SYDVKM. The CDR3 runs 12 residues. This CDR3 reads CASSPSGNTIYF. In DNA form, the CDR3 reads TGTGCCAGCAGTCCTAGTGGAAACACCATATATTTT. Variable domain in full (rest from reference TRBV28 and TRBJ1-3): DVKVTQSSRYLVKRTGEKVFLECVQDMDHENMFWYRQDPGLGLRLIYFSYDVKMKEKGDIPEGYSVSREKKERFSLILESASTNQTSMYLCASSPSGNTIYFGEGSWLTVV.

V usage is TRBV6-9 and J usage is TRBJ2-3; 7 bases fit TRBD1. V was clipped by 3 bases and J by 4 bases; unmatched bases: 7. Germline CDR1 reads MNHGY; CDR2 reads SVAAGI. The CDR3 loop spans 15 amino acids. The CDR3 nucleotides read TGTGCCAGCAGTTACCCCGACAGGGCGGCAGATACGCAGTATTTT. Translation gives CASSYPDRAADTQYF.

This chain uses TRBV2 with TRBJ2-1; tentatively, D is TRBD2 (6 bases). The CDR3 sequence is 15 residues long. Germline V gene sequence: CDR1 SNHLY, CDR2 FYNNEI. Between the trimmed V and J ends, which lost 6 bases and 8 bases, there was a span of 20 bases. For the CDR3, the DNA is TGTGCCAGCAGCCAGACGGGACTTAACGCTGATGAGCAGTTCTTC. This translates into CASSQTGLNADEQFF.

The chain uses TRBV30 and TRBJ1-3, with 7 nucleotides matching TRBD1. V dropped 5 bases and J dropped 6; count of bases not matched to a gene: 7. The V gene's germline CDR1 is GTSNPN and CDR2 SVGIG (reference sequence). The CDR3 has 13 residues. Here the CDR3 DNA reads TGTGCCTGGGACAGGGTCTTGGAAAACACCATATATTTT. Translated, it gives CAWDRVLENTIYF.

This rearrangement joins TRBV9 to TRBJ2-5, with 10 bases fitting TRBD2. This CDR3 has 14 amino acids. Germline V gene data show CDR1 as SGDLS and CDR2 as YYNGEE. V lost 5 bases, J lost 3 bases, and 4 bases stayed unmatched. CDR3 bases: TGTGCCAGCAGTGACCTAGCGGGAGAAGAGACCCAGTACTTC. Translating it yields CASSDLAGEETQYF.

This sequence joins TRBV6-1 and TRBJ1-5; D is unclear. CDR3 length: 16 residues. With 0 bases removed from V and 1 base from J, the gap between germline ends came to 10 bases. Germline loops: CDR1 MNHNS, CDR2 SASEGT. The CDR3 region has the DNA TGTGCCAGCAGTGAAGCGGCATACGAAAGCAATCAGCCCCAGCATTTT. Amino acids: CASSEAAYESNQPQHF.

The chain carries TRBV4-1 and TRBJ2-1, with D possibly TRBD2 on 6 matching bases. The CDR3 has 20 amino acids. Trimming removed 0 bases at V and 0 bases at J, with 21 bases between. Per germline, CDR1 MGHRA and CDR2 YSYEKL. Here the CDR3 reads CASSQDHPLRSAGSYNEQFF. CDR3 nucleotide sequence: TGCGCCAGCAGCCAAGATCACCCCCTCCGGTCAGCGGGCTCCTACAATGAGCAGTTCTTC.

The rearrangement joins TRBV6-5 to TRBJ1-5, with D possibly being TRBD1 (5 bases). With 5 bases removed from V and 10 bases from J, the gap between germline ends came to 15 bases. Germline V gene lookup returns CDR1 MNHEY and CDR2 SVGAGI. The CDR3 has 13 residues. This CDR3 reads CASSDRLGTPQHF. In nucleotides, the CDR3 is TGTGCCAGCAGTGACAGACTAGGGACTCCCCAGCATTTT.

The chain recombines TRBV18 with TRBJ2-5; 7 nucleotides line up with TRBD1. Trimming cost V 4 bases and J 2 bases; bases outside gene matches: 10. The CDR3 length is 16 residues. Germline V gives CDR1 KGHSH, CDR2 LQKENI. CDR3 in DNA: TGTGCCAGCTCACGGGGACCCAGGGGGACGCAAGAGACCCAGTACTTC. Protein sequence: CASSRGPRGTQETQYF.

CDR3 loop: CATSRDVGAAANYGYTF. The CDR3 DNA sequence: TGTGCCACCAGCAGAGACGTAGGGGCGGCGGCTAACTATGGCTACACCTTC. The chain links TRBV15 to TRBJ1-2; tentatively, D is TRBD1 (5 bases). Germline V gene sequence: CDR1 LNHNV, CDR2 YYDKDF (reference sequence). The length of the CDR3 is 17 residues. V lost 0 bases and J 0 bases, leaving 14 bases between the germline ends.

The V and J genes are TRBV7-9 and TRBJ2-2, with a weak D call TRBD1 (6 bases). Trimming cost V 1 base and J 4 bases, with 10 bases left between them. Germline V gene sequence: CDR1 SEHNR, CDR2 FQNEAQ (reference sequence). The CDR3 contains 15 residues. The CDR3 protein is CASSLGRGATGELFF. The CDR3 DNA sequence: TGTGCCAGCAGCTTAGGCAGGGGTGCCACCGGGGAGCTGTTTTTT.

The chain carries TRBV19 and TRBJ1-4, with TRBD1 matching 8 bases. This CDR3 has 15 residues. Trimming at V came to 5 bases and at J to 5 bases, leaving 7 bases not matched to a gene. The germline V gene has CDR1 LNHDA and CDR2 SQIVND (reference sequence). The CDR3 sequence: CASSLGQGRNEKLFF. CDR3 coding DNA: TGTGCCAGTAGTTTAGGACAGGGTCGAAATGAAAAACTGTTTTTT.

The rearrangement joins TRBV7-9 to TRBJ1-2; tentative D call: TRBD1 (6 bases). Germline assignment: CDR1 SEHNR and CDR2 FQNEAQ (reference sequence). Trimming shortened V by 5 bases and J by 3 bases, and 22 bases separated the two germline ends. The CDR3 loop spans 17 amino acids. DNA for the CDR3: TGTGCCAGCAGCGTGGAATCAGGGGTAGGCGTTTACTATGGCTACACCTTC. Encoded protein: CASSVESGVGVYYGYTF.

V is TRBV7-9 and J is TRBJ2-7; 8 positions agree with TRBD2. J lost 2 bases, V lost 1 base, and 16 bases had no gene match. The CDR3 is 19 residues long. Germline V gene lookup returns CDR1 SEHNR and CDR2 FQNEAQ (reference sequence). This CDR3 is CASSLGWEASGLPPYEQYF. The CDR3 DNA is TGTGCCAGCAGCTTAGGATGGGAGGCTAGCGGGCTCCCCCCCTACGAGCAGTACTTC.

The chain recombines TRBV4-1 with TRBJ2-7; 10 nucleotides agree with TRBD1. The CDR3 length is 19 residues. V dropped 2 bases and J dropped 7; count of bases not matched to a gene: 20. CDR1 and CDR2 (germline): MGHRA, YSYEKL. The CDR3 reads CASSQIPGGQGPGEGEQYF. For the CDR3, the DNA is TGCGCCAGCAGCCAAATTCCGGGGGGACAGGGGCCCGGAGAGGGTGAGCAGTACTTC.

The chain uses TRBV15 and TRBJ2-2, with D possibly being TRBD1 (6 bases). The CDR3 consists of 15 residues. V was clipped by 5 bases and J by 6 bases, with 16 bases between them. The germline CDR1 and CDR2 sequences are LNHNV and YYDKDF (reference sequence). CDR3 DNA: TGTGCCACCAGCCTTCAGGGGTATGTGGCCGGGGAGCTGTTTTTT. Protein product: CATSLQGYVAGELFF. The full variable domain, in which reference TRBV15 and TRBJ2-2 provide the parts outside the CDR3, is DAMVIQNPRYQVTQFGKPVTLSCSQTLNHNVMYWYQQKSSQAPKLLFHYYDKDFNNEADTPDNFQSRRPNTSFCFLDIRSPGLGDTAMYLCATSLQGYVAGELFFGEGSRLTVL.

This chain links TRBV5-5 with TRBJ2-7, with a tentative D call TRBD1 (6 bases). The CDR3 covers 15 residues. V lost 2 bases, J lost 0 bases, and 12 bases lay in between. Germline CDR1 reads SGHKS; CDR2 reads YYEKEE (reference sequence). Written as DNA, the CDR3 is TGTGCCAGCAGCTTCTACACAGGGAGCTCCTACGAGCAGTACTTC. This gives the protein CASSFYTGSSYEQYF.

The gene calls are TRBV30 and TRBJ2-7, with 8 bases aligning to TRBD1. V lost 5 bases and J lost 3; bases outside the gene matches: 3. This CDR3 has 12 residues. Germline values: CDR1 GTSNPN, CDR2 SVGIG (reference sequence). The CDR3 sequence is CAWAGGVYEQYF. CDR3 in DNA: TGTGCCTGGGCAGGGGGCGTCTACGAGCAGTACTTC.

The V gene is TRBV11-2, the J gene TRBJ1-5; the match to TRBD1 covers 9 bases. From germline, CDR1 is SGHAT and CDR2 FQNNGV. V dropped 4 bases and J dropped 7; count of bases not matched to a gene: 5. CDR3 length: 14 residues. The CDR3 reads CASSWGQGAQPQHF. CDR3 DNA: TGTGCCAGCAGCTGGGGACAGGGAGCCCAGCCCCAGCATTTT.